A selection of T cell receptor beta chains follows, all from one sample in a study of blood T cells in healthy people across ages. TCRdb analysed the 5' RACE reads with MiXCR anew, one entry per CDR3 protein. The sample shows about 1.8 million distinct CDR3 sequences, around half of them seen only once. Input material: blood. The receptors were gathered from a woman aged 40 to 49 in good health. Both conserved end residues are part of each CDR3. A D gene is named only where the DNA matches it firmly. Clone sizes are given selectively: once, few, many, or a class where the clone is expanded.

CDR3 DNA,CDR3 protein,J gene,V gene,D gene,clone size
TGTGCCAGCAGCTTAGCGCGGGCTTCCCGGGACTATGGCTACACCTTC,CASSLARASRDYGYTF,TRBJ1-2,TRBV7-9,-,-
TGTGCCAGCAGTGCGGGCCTGGGCCTCTATGGCTACACCTTC,CASSAGLGLYGYTF,TRBJ1-2,TRBV6-6,-,-
TGTGCCAGCAGTTTAATCGGGCAGGTCACTGAAGCTTTCTTT,CASSLIGQVTEAFF,TRBJ1-1,TRBV12-3/TRBV12-4,-,few
TGCGCCAGCAGCCGTCTCCCGCCCGGGGGGGCGGTCCCTAATGAAAAACTGTTTTTT,CASSRLPPGGAVPNEKLFF,TRBJ1-4,TRBV4-3,-,once
TGTGCTGAAGGGGGGGCAGGGAGCTCCTACAATGAGCAGTACTTC,CAEGGAGSSYNEQYF,TRBJ2-7,TRBV7-2,-,-
TGTGCCAGCAGCCAGACAGGGGGCGCTGGGCCATACGAGCAGTACTTC,CASSQTGGAGPYEQYF,TRBJ2-7,TRBV28,TRBD1,-
TGTGCCAGCAGGACTGGAGGGGCGGCGGAGACCCAGTACTTC,CASRTGGAAETQYF,TRBJ2-5,TRBV6-1,-,-
TGCGCCAGCAGCCAAGTCGACAGTCTCTATGGCTACACCTTC,CASSQVDSLYGYTF,TRBJ1-2,TRBV4-1,-,-
TGTGCCAGTATGTCCCGGGGCTACGAGCAGTACTTC,CASMSRGYEQYF,TRBJ2-7,TRBV19,-,-
TGTGCCAGCAACGGACAGGGGAATCAGCCCCAGCATTTT,CASNGQGNQPQHF,TRBJ1-5,TRBV6-1,TRBD1,-
TGTGCCAGCAGCTGGGTCAAACTAGGGGAGACCCAGTACTTC,CASSWVKLGETQYF,TRBJ2-5,TRBV6-2/TRBV6-3,-,-
TGTGCCAGCAGTTACGTGGGGGCGCCCGGCGCAGATACGCAGTATTTT,CASSYVGAPGADTQYF,TRBJ2-3,TRBV6-2/TRBV6-3,-,-
TGTGCCAGCAGCGACAGGGGATCGGGCGAAAAACTGTTTTTT,CASSDRGSGEKLFF,TRBJ1-4,TRBV13,TRBD1,few
TGTGCCAGCAGCGTAGTAAAGGGGTTGGGTGAGCAGTTCTTC,CASSVVKGLGEQFF,TRBJ2-1,TRBV9,-,few
TGCAGTGCTAGAGATCAGGGGGGGGGCGGGGATACGCAGTATTTT,CSARDQGGGGDTQYF,TRBJ2-3,TRBV20-1,-,-
TGCGCCAGCAGCCAAGATTGGGTTAGCGGGGACTCTGGAGAGACCCAGTACTTC,CASSQDWVSGDSGETQYF,TRBJ2-5,TRBV4-3,TRBD2,-
TGCGCCAGCAGCCTAAGATCGGATTCAAGGGAGCAGTACTTC,CASSLRSDSREQYF,TRBJ2-7,TRBV5-1,-,few
TGTGCCAGCGTCGAGGGGCCGCTCACAGATACGCAGTATTTT,CASVEGPLTDTQYF,TRBJ2-3,TRBV2,-,-
TGCAGTGCCCTAAAGACCAACTATGGCTACACCTTC,CSALKTNYGYTF,TRBJ1-2,TRBV20-1,-,-
TGTGCCAGCAGTCCCACAGTGGGGTCCTACGAGCAGTACTTC,CASSPTVGSYEQYF,TRBJ2-7,TRBV27,-,few
TGTGCCAGCAGCTTACTAGCGGGGGTGAGCGAGCAGTACTTC,CASSLLAGVSEQYF,TRBJ2-7,TRBV7-2,TRBD2,-
TGTGCCAGCAGCTTTGGGACAGAAGGTAACTATGGCTACACCTTC,CASSFGTEGNYGYTF,TRBJ1-2,TRBV7-2,TRBD1,-
TGCAGCGTTCCCCATGGAAGCCCAGATACGCAGTATTTT,CSVPHGSPDTQYF,TRBJ2-3,TRBV29-1,-,-
TGCAGCCGGTCCGGGACTCATCGGAACTATGGCTACACCTTC,CSRSGTHRNYGYTF,TRBJ1-2,TRBV20-1,-,-
TGTGCCAGCAGCTTAGCCCCAAGCTCGAACGAGCAGTACTTC,CASSLAPSSNEQYF,TRBJ2-7,TRBV13,-,-
TGTGCCAGCAGAGAGGGGGCGCGGAATGAGCAGTTCTTC,CASREGARNEQFF,TRBJ2-1,TRBV6-5,TRBD1,-
TGTGCTAGCAGCTTAGGGGCGGGGACTACTGAGCAGTTCTTC,CASSLGAGTTEQFF,TRBJ2-1,TRBV7-7,TRBD2,-
TGTGCCAGCAGTCTCCAAGACAGGGGGCCTGAGACCCAGTACTTC,CASSLQDRGPETQYF,TRBJ2-5,TRBV28,TRBD1,-
TGTGTCAGCAGCAAAGACAGTTCCCTCTACGAGCAGTACTTC,CVSSKDSSLYEQYF,TRBJ2-7,TRBV28,-,-
TGCAGTGCCGACAGGGTTGGAGATGGCTACACCTTC,CSADRVGDGYTF,TRBJ1-2,TRBV20-1,TRBD1,-
TGCAGTGCTAGAGAGACTAGCGGGGCTAGCACAGATACGCAGTATTTT,CSARETSGASTDTQYF,TRBJ2-3,TRBV20-1,TRBD2,-
TGTGCCAGCAGTTACGAGGGACAGGGGGAAGTCTATGGCTACACCTTC,CASSYEGQGEVYGYTF,TRBJ1-2,TRBV6-6,TRBD1,-
TGTGCCAGCAGTCGTAACTCCCCGGGACAGGGATCATCTGGGGCCAACGTCCTGACTTTC,CASSRNSPGQGSSGANVLTF,TRBJ2-6,TRBV6-2/TRBV6-3,TRBD1,few
TGTGCCACCAGTGATTTGAAAGGAAGAGAGACCCAGTACTTC,CATSDLKGRETQYF,TRBJ2-5,TRBV24-1,-,once
TGTGCCAGCAGTTCCACGGGGCCTGCTAACTATGGCTACACCTTC,CASSSTGPANYGYTF,TRBJ1-2,TRBV28,-,-
TGTGCCAGCAGTAAACGACTCGTCAATGAGCAGTTCTTC,CASSKRLVNEQFF,TRBJ2-1,TRBV12-3/TRBV12-4,-,-
TGTGCCAGCAGCTTAAACGGGGGGCCCTCCAATGAGCAGTTCTTC,CASSLNGGPSNEQFF,TRBJ2-1,TRBV11-2,-,-
TGTGCCAGCAGCTTAGATACATTTAGCAATCAGCCCCAGCATTTT,CASSLDTFSNQPQHF,TRBJ1-5,TRBV7-8,-,-
TGCGCCAGCAGCTTCCAGCGGGGGGCCTGCGAGCAGTACTTC,CASSFQRGACEQYF,TRBJ2-7,TRBV5-1,TRBD2,once
TGTGCCGGCAGTAGCCTTTGGACACGGTACCAAGAGACCCAGTACTTC,CAGSSLWTRYQETQYF,TRBJ2-5,TRBV28,-,-
TGTGCCAGCAGTTTATTAGGGCTAGCGGGGACCCAGTACTTC,CASSLLGLAGTQYF,TRBJ2-5,TRBV27,TRBD2,-
TGTGCCAGCAGCCTTAGCCGGGACCAACCTGGAAATGAGCAGTTCTTC,CASSLSRDQPGNEQFF,TRBJ2-1,TRBV9,-,-
TGTGCCAGCAGCGTACGGGGGACAGGGTATACTGAAGCTTTCTTT,CASSVRGTGYTEAFF,TRBJ1-1,TRBV9,TRBD1,-